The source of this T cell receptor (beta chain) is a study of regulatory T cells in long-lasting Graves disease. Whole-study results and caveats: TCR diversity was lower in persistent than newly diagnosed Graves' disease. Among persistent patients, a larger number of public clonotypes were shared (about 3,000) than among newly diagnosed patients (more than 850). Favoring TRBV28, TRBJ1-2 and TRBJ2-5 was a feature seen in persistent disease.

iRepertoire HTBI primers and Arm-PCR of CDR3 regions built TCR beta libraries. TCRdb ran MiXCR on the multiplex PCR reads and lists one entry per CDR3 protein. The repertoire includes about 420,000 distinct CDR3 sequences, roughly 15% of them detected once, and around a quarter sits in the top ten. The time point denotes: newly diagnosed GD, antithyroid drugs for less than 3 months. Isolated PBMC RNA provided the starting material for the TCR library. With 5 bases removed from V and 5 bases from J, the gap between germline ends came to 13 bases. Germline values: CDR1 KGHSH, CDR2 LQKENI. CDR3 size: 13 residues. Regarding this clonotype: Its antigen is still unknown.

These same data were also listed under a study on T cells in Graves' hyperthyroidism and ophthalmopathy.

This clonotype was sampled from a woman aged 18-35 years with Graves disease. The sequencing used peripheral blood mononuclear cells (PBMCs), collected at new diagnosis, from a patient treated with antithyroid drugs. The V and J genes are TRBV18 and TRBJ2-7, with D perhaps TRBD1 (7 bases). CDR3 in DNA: TGTGCCAGCTCAGCGACAGGGAGGCACGAGCAGTACTTC. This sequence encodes CASSATGRHEQYF.